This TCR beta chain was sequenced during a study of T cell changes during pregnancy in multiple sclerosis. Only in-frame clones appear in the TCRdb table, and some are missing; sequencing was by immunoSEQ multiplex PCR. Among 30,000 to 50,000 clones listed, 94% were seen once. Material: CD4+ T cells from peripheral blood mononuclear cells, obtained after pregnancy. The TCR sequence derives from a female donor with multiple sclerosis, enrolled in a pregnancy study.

CDR3 coding DNA: TGTGCCAGTAGTAGTGGACAGAACAAGAATTCACCCCTCCACTTT. As protein: CASSSGQNKNSPLHF. The V call is TRBV19, the J call TRBJ1-6; tentatively, D is TRBD1 (6 bases). This CDR3 has 15 residues. CDR1 LNHDA and CDR2 SQIVND come from the germline V gene (reference sequence). V dropped 4 bases and J dropped 7 bases, with 14 bases sitting between them.